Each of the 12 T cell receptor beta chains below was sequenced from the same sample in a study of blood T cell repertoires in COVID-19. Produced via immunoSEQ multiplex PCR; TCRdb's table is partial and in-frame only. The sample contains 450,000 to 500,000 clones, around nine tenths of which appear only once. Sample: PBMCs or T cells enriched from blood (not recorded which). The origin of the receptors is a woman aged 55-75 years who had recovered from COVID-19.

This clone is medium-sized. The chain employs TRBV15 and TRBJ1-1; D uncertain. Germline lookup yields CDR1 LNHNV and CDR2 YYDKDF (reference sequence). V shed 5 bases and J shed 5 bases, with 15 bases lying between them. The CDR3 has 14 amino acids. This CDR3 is CATSVPGLGTEAFF. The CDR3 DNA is TGTGCCACCAGCGTGCCAGGTCTGGGTACTGAAGCTTTCTTT.

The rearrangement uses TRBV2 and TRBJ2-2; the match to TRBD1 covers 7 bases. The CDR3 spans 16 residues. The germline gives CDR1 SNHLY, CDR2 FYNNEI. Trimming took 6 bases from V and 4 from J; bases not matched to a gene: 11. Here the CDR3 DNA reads TGTGCCAGCAGGGACCTCAACAGGGGCGGCACCGGGGAGCTGTTTTTT. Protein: CASRDLNRGGTGELFF.

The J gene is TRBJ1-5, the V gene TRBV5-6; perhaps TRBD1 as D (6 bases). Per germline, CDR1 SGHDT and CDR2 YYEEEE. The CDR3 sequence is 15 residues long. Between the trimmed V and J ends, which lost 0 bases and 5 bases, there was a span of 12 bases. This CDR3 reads CASSLGDRRDQPQHF. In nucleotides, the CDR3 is TGTGCCAGCAGCTTGGGAGACAGGAGAGATCAGCCCCAGCATTTT.

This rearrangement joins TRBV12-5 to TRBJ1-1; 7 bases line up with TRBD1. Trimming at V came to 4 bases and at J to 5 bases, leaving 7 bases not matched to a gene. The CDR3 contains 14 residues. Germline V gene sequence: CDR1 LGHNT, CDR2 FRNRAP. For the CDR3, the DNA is TGTGCTAGTGGTTCTCCCTCAGGGGGAACTGAAGCTTTCTTT. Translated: CASGSPSGGTEAFF.

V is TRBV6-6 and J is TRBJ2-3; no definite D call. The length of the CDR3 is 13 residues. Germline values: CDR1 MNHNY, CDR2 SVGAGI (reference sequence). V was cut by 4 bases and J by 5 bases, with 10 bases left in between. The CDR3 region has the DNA TGTGCCAGCAGTTCGCCTGTAGAAGATACGCAGTATTTT. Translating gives CASSSPVEDTQYF.

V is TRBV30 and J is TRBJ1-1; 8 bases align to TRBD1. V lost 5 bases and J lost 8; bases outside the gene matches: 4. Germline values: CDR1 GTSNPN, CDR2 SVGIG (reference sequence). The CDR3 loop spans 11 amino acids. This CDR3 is CAWGWDREAFF. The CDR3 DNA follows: TGTGCCTGGGGCTGGGACAGGGAAGCTTTCTTT.

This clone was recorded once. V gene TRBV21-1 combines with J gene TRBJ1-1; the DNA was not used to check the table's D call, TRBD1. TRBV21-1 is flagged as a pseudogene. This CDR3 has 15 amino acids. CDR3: CASSSYDSVNTEAFF. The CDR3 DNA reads TGTGCCAGCAGCAGCTATGACAGCGTGAACACTGAAGCTTTCTTT.

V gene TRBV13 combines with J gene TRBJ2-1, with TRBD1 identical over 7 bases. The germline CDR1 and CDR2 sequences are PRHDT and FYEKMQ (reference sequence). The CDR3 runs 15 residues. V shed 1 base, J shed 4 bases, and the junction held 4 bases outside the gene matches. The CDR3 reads CASSLVGTAYNEQFF. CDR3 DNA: TGTGCCAGCAGCTTAGTGGGGACAGCATACAATGAGCAGTTCTTC.

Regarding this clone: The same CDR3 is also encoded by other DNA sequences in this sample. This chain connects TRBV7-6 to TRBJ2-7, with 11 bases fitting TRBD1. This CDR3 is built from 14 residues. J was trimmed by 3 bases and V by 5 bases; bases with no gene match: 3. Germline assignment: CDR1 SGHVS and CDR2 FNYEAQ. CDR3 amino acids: CASSPGTGGYEQYF. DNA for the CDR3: TGTGCCAGCAGCCCCGGGACAGGGGGCTACGAGCAGTACTTC.

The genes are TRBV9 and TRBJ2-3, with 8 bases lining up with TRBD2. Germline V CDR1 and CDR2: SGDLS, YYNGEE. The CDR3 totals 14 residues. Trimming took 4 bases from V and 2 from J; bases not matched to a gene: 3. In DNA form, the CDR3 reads TGTGCCAGCAGCCAGCGGGGGAACACAGATACGCAGTATTTT. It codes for CASSQRGNTDTQYF.

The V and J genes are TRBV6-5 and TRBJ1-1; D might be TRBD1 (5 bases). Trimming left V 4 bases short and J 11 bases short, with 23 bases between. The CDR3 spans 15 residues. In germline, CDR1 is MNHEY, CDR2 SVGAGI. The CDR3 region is CASSLDYRLHTGAFF. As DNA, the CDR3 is TGTGCCAGCAGTTTGGATTACAGGCTCCATACGGGCGCTTTCTTT.

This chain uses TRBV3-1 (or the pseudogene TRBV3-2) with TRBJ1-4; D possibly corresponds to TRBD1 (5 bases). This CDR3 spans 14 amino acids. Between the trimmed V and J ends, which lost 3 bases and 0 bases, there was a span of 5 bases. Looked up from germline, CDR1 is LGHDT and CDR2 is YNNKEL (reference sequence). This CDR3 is CASSQTATNEKLFF. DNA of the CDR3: TGTGCCAGCAGCCAGACAGCAACTAATGAAAAACTGTTTTTT.